The 26 T cell receptor beta chains presented below share a single source sample, sequenced in a study of Graves' ophthalmopathy and Graves' hyperthyroidism. RNA transcripts yielded amplified TCR beta CDR3 regions. Following a first-round RT-PCR that used HTBI primers, a second-round multiplex PCR was carried out. TCRdb ran MiXCR on the multiplex PCR reads and lists one entry per CDR3 protein. Of roughly 500,000 distinct CDR3 sequences detected, approximately 15% appear once; the ten largest clones hold around 9.8%. Material for sequencing was blood. The receptor source for this set is a woman younger than 45 with Graves' ophthalmopathy.

This clonotype has ten or more counts. This chain uses TRBV28 with TRBJ1-5, with TRBD1 as a possible D gene (6 bases). This CDR3 has 15 amino acids. In germline, CDR1 is MDHEN, CDR2 SYDVKM. With 2 bases removed from V and 4 bases from J, the gap between germline ends came to 12 bases. CDR3 DNA: TGTGCCAGCAGTTTAGGAAGGGGGGAAAATCAGCCCCAGCATTTT. Amino acids: CASSLGRGENQPQHF.

This clonotype was found many times. The V call is TRBV19, the J call TRBJ1-5; D possibly corresponds to TRBD1 (5 bases). The CDR3 totals 14 residues. Germline V gene data show CDR1 as LNHDA and CDR2 as SQIVND (reference sequence). Trimming left V 3 bases short and J 4 bases short, with 10 bases between. DNA of the CDR3: TGTGCCAGTAGTATTAGCCAGGGAAATCAGCCCCAGCATTTT. Translation: CASSISQGNQPQHF.

This clonotype was counted at least ten times. V and J are TRBV6-1 and TRBJ1-3; no definite D call. V was pared by 7 bases and J by 1 base, with 2 bases between. The CDR3 extends over 11 amino acids. CDR1 MNHNS and CDR2 SASEGT come from the germline V gene. The CDR3 DNA is TGTGCCAGCATATCTGGAAACACCATATATTTT. Encoded protein: CASISGNTIYF.

At least ten counts were recorded for this clonotype. This sequence joins TRBV24-1 and TRBJ2-2, with TRBD2 identical over 10 bases. CDR1 and CDR2 (germline): KGHDR, SFDVKD. The CDR3 spans 16 residues. V lost 4 bases and J lost 5; bases outside the gene matches: 6. CDR3 sequence reads: CATSEWTSGATGELFF. DNA for the CDR3: TGTGCCACCAGTGAGTGGACTAGCGGAGCGACCGGGGAGCTGTTTTTT.

This clonotype was counted at least ten times. The rearrangement joins TRBV12-5 to TRBJ1-2, with 9 bases aligning to TRBD1. Germline V gene sequence: CDR1 LGHNT, CDR2 FRNRAP. V was clipped by 6 bases and J by 2 bases; unmatched bases: 4. The CDR3 has 14 amino acids. In DNA form, the CDR3 reads TGTGCTAGTGGCCGGGACAGGGAAAACTATGGCTACACCTTC. Amino acids: CASGRDRENYGYTF.

This clonotype came up a few times. This chain uses TRBV6-2 or TRBV6-3 with TRBJ2-4; D tentatively fits TRBD1 or TRBD2 (5 bases each). The germline V gene has CDR1 MNHEY and CDR2 SVGEGT. V lost 2 bases and J lost 13, with 9 bases in between. The CDR3 length is 11 residues. DNA of the CDR3: TGTGCCAGCAGTTACGGGACCCGCCAGTACTTC. Amino acid sequence: CASSYGTRQYF.

This clonotype has a count of ten or more. Relative to the germline gene, one junction end is altered; a read error may explain this. CDR3: CASNYSIPQVDYGYTF. CDR3 nucleotide sequence: TGTGCCAGCAATTACTCGATCCCACAGGTGGACTATGGCTACACCTTC. The V and J genes are TRBV6-5 and TRBJ1-2, with D possibly TRBD1 on 5 matching bases. The V gene's germline CDR1 is MNHEY and CDR2 SVGAGI. The CDR3 totals 16 residues.

This clonotype has a count of ten or more. This rearrangement joins TRBV3-1 to TRBJ2-5, with 8 bases identical to TRBD1. The CDR3 is made up of 16 amino acids. With V trimmed by 6 bases and J by 0 bases, 9 bases remained unmatched. Looked up from germline, CDR1 is LGHDT and CDR2 is YNNKEL (reference sequence). CDR3 coding DNA: TGTGCCAGCAGAGCTTGGACAGGGAGAGACCAAGAGACCCAGTACTTC. As protein: CASRAWTGRDQETQYF.

This clonotype was found many times. The chain links TRBV6-5 to TRBJ1-2; D perhaps matches TRBD1 (5 bases). The CDR3 is 12 amino acids. In germline, CDR1 is MNHEY, CDR2 SVGAGI. Deletions cut 6 bases from V and 4 bases from J, with 9 bases between. The DNA for the CDR3 is TGTGCCAGCAGGGGGACGAGCTATGGCTACACCTTC. The encoded protein is CASRGTSYGYTF.

This clonotype has just a few counts. The chain employs TRBV13 and TRBJ2-7; 7 nucleotides match TRBD2. V was clipped by 7 bases and J by 6 bases; unmatched bases: 9. This CDR3 has 13 residues. Germline loops: CDR1 PRHDT, CDR2 FYEKMQ (reference sequence). CDR3 nucleotide sequence: TGTGCCAGCACCCAACCGGGGGGAGGCGAGCAGTACTTC. This codes for CASTQPGGGEQYF.

This clonotype was counted ten times or more. The genes are TRBV19 and TRBJ2-7, with TRBD1 matching 7 bases. The V gene end was trimmed by 4 bases and the J gene end by 3 bases; junction bases not matched to a gene: 3. Germline CDR1 reads LNHDA; CDR2 reads SQIVND (reference sequence). There are 13 residues in the CDR3. The CDR3 loop is CASSTDRFYEQYF. DNA of the CDR3: TGTGCCAGTAGTACGGACAGGTTCTACGAGCAGTACTTC. The complete variable domain, with remaining parts taken from reference TRBV19 and TRBJ2-7, reads DGGITQSPKYLFRKEGQNVTLSCEQNLNHDAMYWYRQDPGQGLRLIYYSQIVNDFQKGDIAEGYSVSREKKESFPLTVTSAQKNPTAFYLCASSTDRFYEQYFGPGTRLTVT.

This clonotype was seen at least ten times. The CDR3 protein is CAWSKGRGYTGELFF. The CDR3 DNA reads as TGTGCCTGGAGTAAAGGGCGGGGGTACACCGGGGAGCTGTTTTTT. This chain joins TRBV30 and TRBJ2-2, with TRBD2 identical over 7 bases. The CDR3 covers 15 residues. Germline assignment: CDR1 GTSNPN and CDR2 SVGIG (reference sequence). Trimming cost V 2 bases and J 3 bases; bases outside gene matches: 6.

This clonotype was found many times. V usage is TRBV10-3 and J usage is TRBJ1-2; D call uncertain. CDR1 and CDR2 from the germline V gene are ENHRY and SYGVKD. Trimming took 2 bases from V and 4 from J, leaving 8 bases between them. This CDR3 region has 13 residues. In nucleotides, the CDR3 is TGTGCCATCAGTGAGGTAGAACTCTATGGCTACACCTTC. It is translated as CAISEVELYGYTF.

V gene TRBV9 combines with J gene TRBJ2-7; D is perhaps TRBD1 (5 bases). The V gene's germline CDR1 is SGDLS and CDR2 YYNGEE. The germline V and J ends were trimmed by 4 bases and 0 bases, with 11 bases remaining between them. This CDR3 has 14 amino acids. The CDR3 loop reads CASSPQGNSYEQYF. CDR3 nucleotide sequence: TGTGCCAGCAGCCCCCAGGGCAACTCCTACGAGCAGTACTTC.

V and J are TRBV11-1 and TRBJ2-7; D possibly corresponds to TRBD2 (5 bases). CDR3 length equals 18 residues. Germline V gives CDR1 SGHAT, CDR2 FQDESV (reference sequence). The V gene lost 1 base and the J gene lost 1 base, with 20 bases spanning the gap. The CDR3 DNA sequence: TGTGCCAGCAGCTTAGGGGCCCGGACGGGAACCCCATCCTACGAGCAGTACTTC. It codes for CASSLGARTGTPSYEQYF.

As regards this clonotype: Just one base apart from a much larger clone, this may be a read error. The rearrangement links TRBV4-1 to TRBJ1-5; the D is unclear. The V gene's germline CDR1 is MGHRA and CDR2 YSYEKL. The CDR3 spans 16 residues. CDR3 sequence reads: CASSPGPSTANHPQHF. DNA of the CDR3: TGCGCCAGCAGCCCCGGACCGTCTACCGCCAATCATCCCCAGCATTTT.

Notes on this clonotype: A read error may be the cause here, since a much bigger clone is one base away. The conserved phenylalanine or tryptophan is not found at the CDR3 terminus, so this likely reflects a read error. The chain joins TRBV11-2 to TRBJ1-1; a weak D match, TRBD1 (5 bases). CDR3 length: 13 residues. V dropped 3 bases and J dropped 5 bases, with 10 bases sitting between them. Per the germline V gene, CDR1 is SGHAT and CDR2 is FQNNGV. The CDR3 DNA reads TGTGCCAGCAGCTTGGGGGTATTGACTGAAGCTTTCGTT. The encoded protein is CASSLGVLTEAFV.

This clonotype was seen ten or more times. The gene calls are TRBV10-3 and TRBJ2-7, with TRBD1 identical over 10 bases. Germline V CDR1 and CDR2: ENHRY, SYGVKD. The junction had 5 bases not matched to a gene; V was cut back by 6 bases and J by 3 bases. This CDR3 is 14 amino acids long. The CDR3 sequence is CAIRAGTGVYEQYF. Written as DNA, the CDR3 is TGTGCCATCAGGGCCGGGACAGGGGTCTACGAGCAGTACTTC.

This clonotype was detected many times. This CDR3 reads CASSSGGRTNKNIQYF. The CDR3 DNA reads TGTGCCAGCAGTTCTGGGGGAAGAACTAACAAAAACATTCAGTACTTC. This sequence joins TRBV12-3 or TRBV12-4 and TRBJ2-4; either TRBD1 or TRBD2 may fit D (5 bases each). The CDR3 is 16 amino acids. V was trimmed by 4 bases and J by 3 bases, leaving 16 bases between them.

The chain links TRBV6-1 to TRBJ1-6; no clear D. The CDR3 length is 16 residues. Trimming removed 10 bases from V and 0 bases from J, with 16 bases in between. Germline V gene lookup returns CDR1 MNHNS and CDR2 SASEGT. CDR3 in DNA: TGTGCCATTAAGGAAAGGGCCAACTCCTATAATTCACCCCTCCACTTT. As protein: CAIKERANSYNSPLHF.

This clonotype has a count of ten or more. The gene calls are TRBV2 and TRBJ2-5, with 8 bases identical to TRBD2. The ends lost 7 bases at V and 14 bases at J; junction bases unmatched: 15. Per the germline V gene, CDR1 is SNHLY and CDR2 is FYNNEI. The CDR3 loop spans 13 amino acids. This chain's CDR3 is CASNKGLAGLVYF. In DNA, the CDR3 is TGTGCCAGCAATAAAGGGTTAGCGGGGTTGGTTTACTTC.

The table lists this clonotype with a few counts. The chain joins TRBV25-1 to TRBJ1-1; D remains unclear. The germline V and J ends were trimmed by 2 bases and 10 bases, with 14 bases remaining between them. This CDR3 has 13 residues. Germline assignment: CDR1 MGHDK and CDR2 SYGVNS. The CDR3, as DNA: TGTGCCAGCAGTGAAGCGGGCCGCGGTGGAGCTTTCTTT. As protein: CASSEAGRGGAFF.

This clonotype was seen many times. This chain uses TRBV5-6 with TRBJ1-6; D may be TRBD1 (5 bases). V was clipped by 4 bases and J by 10 bases, with 15 bases between them. The CDR3 contains 14 residues. Looked up from germline, CDR1 is SGHDT and CDR2 is YYEEEE. The CDR3 region has the DNA TGTGCCAGCAGCCCCGGGACGATCGGGTCACCCCTCCACTTT. Protein: CASSPGTIGSPLHF.

The chain employs TRBV10-3 and TRBJ1-3; D unresolved. Germline values: CDR1 ENHRY, CDR2 SYGVKD. This CDR3 is built from 13 residues. Trimming took 10 bases from V and 3 from J, leaving 13 bases between them. The CDR3 nucleotides read TGTGCCACCGAAAGGGCGGGTGGAAACACCATATATTTT. Its translation is CATERAGGNTIYF.

Ten or more counts support this clonotype. This chain uses TRBV12-3 or TRBV12-4 with TRBJ1-5; maybe TRBD1 (6 bases). Trimming shortened V by 9 bases and J by 0 bases, and 12 bases separated the two germline ends. The CDR3 is 14 amino acids. CDR3 sequence: CASNRGHSNQPQHF. The CDR3 DNA reads as TGTGCCAGTAACCGGGGACATAGCAATCAGCCCCAGCATTTT.

Ten or more counts support this clonotype. The J gene is TRBJ2-5, the V gene TRBV7-9; a possible D gene is TRBD1 (6 bases). Trimming removed 10 bases at V and 2 bases at J, with 14 bases between. The V gene's germline CDR1 is SEHNR and CDR2 FQNEAQ (reference sequence). CDR3 size: 13 residues. The CDR3 reads CATPSGEQETQYF. The CDR3 DNA sequence: TGTGCCACCCCGTCAGGGGAACAAGAGACCCAGTACTTC.